These T cell receptor beta chains were read from a single sample in a study of blood T cells in healthy people across ages. A single record per CDR3 protein comes from TCRdb applying MiXCR to the 5' RACE reads. The sample has over 600,000 distinct CDR3 sequences; 20% to 25% are singletons. The sequenced sample was blood. Source of these receptors: a man between 65 and 80 years old in good health. Both conserved end residues are part of each CDR3. D genes are given only for firm matches. Part of the rows lack a size; the others show once, few, many or a class for expanded clones.

J | D | size | V | CDR3 | DNA
TRBJ2-1 | . | . | TRBV3-1 | CASSQDLVVPGMGSNNEQFF | TGTGCCAGCAGCCAAGATCTTGTAGTGCCCGGGATGGGCTCCAACAATGAGCAGTTCTTC
TRBJ1-4 | TRBD1 | few | TRBV20-1 | CSARLITGGRDEKLFF | TGCAGTGCTAGATTAATAACAGGGGGCCGGGATGAAAAACTGTTTTTT
TRBJ2-4 | . | many | TRBV6-6 | CASSYPTGTKNIQYF | TGTGCCAGCAGTTACCCGACGGGGACCAAAAACATTCAGTACTTC
TRBJ1-4 | TRBD1 | . | TRBV5-1 | CASRKGTAHDNEKLFF | TGCGCCAGCAGAAAGGGGACAGCTCACGATAATGAAAAACTGTTTTTT
TRBJ2-5 | . | . | TRBV6-1 | CASSVGSGTVLGETQYF | TGTGCCAGCAGCGTCGGAAGCGGGACAGTACTAGGGGAGACCCAGTACTTC
TRBJ2-5 | TRBD1 | many | TRBV20-1 | CSASDRAKTQETQYF | TGCAGTGCATCCGACAGGGCCAAAACCCAAGAGACCCAGTACTTC
TRBJ2-7 | . | . | TRBV10-3 | CAISDSDYEQYF | TGTGCCATCAGTGATTCCGACTACGAGCAGTACTTC
TRBJ1-4 | TRBD1 | . | TRBV20-1 | CSARTPGTANEKLFF | TGCAGTGCTAGAACCCCCGGGACAGCTAATGAAAAACTGTTTTTT
TRBJ1-4 | TRBD1 | . | TRBV4-1 | CASSQLPGQGFEKLFF | TGCGCCAGCAGCCAACTCCCGGGACAGGGTTTTGAAAAACTGTTTTTT
TRBJ2-5 | . | . | TRBV6-6 | CASIPARGETQYF | TGTGCCAGCATCCCCGCGAGGGGAGAGACCCAGTACTTC
TRBJ2-7 | . | few | TRBV20-1 | CSARDGSDYEQYF | TGCAGTGCTAGGGACGGGAGTGACTACGAGCAGTACTTC
TRBJ2-1 | TRBD2 | few | TRBV3-1 | CASTLLAGGGEQFF | TGTGCCAGCACCCTACTAGCGGGAGGGGGTGAGCAGTTCTTC
TRBJ2-7 | . | few | TRBV3-1 | CASSQSGDEQYF | TGTGCCAGCAGCCAATCCGGGGACGAGCAGTACTTC
TRBJ2-5 | . | . | TRBV12-3/TRBV12-4 | CASSFTLQETQYF | TGTGCCAGCAGTTTCACCCTCCAAGAGACCCAGTACTTC
TRBJ2-3 | . | many | TRBV5-1 | CASSLEGGSTDTQYF | TGCGCCAGCAGCTTGGAAGGCGGTAGCACAGATACGCAGTATTTT
TRBJ1-1 | . | . | TRBV7-6 | CASSLVGSSSTEAFF | TGTGCCAGCAGCTTAGTTGGGTCCTCGAGCACTGAAGCTTTCTTT
TRBJ2-7 | . | . | TRBV6-2/TRBV6-3 | CASSYTLSEQYF | TGTGCCAGCAGTTACACACTTTCCGAGCAGTACTTC
TRBJ2-1 | . | few | TRBV28 | CASSSAYNEQFF | TGTGCCAGCAGTTCCGCCTACAATGAGCAGTTCTTC
TRBJ2-2 | TRBD2 | . | TRBV2 | CASNEREGVGELFF | TGTGCCAGCAACGAGCGGGAGGGTGTCGGGGAGCTGTTTTTT
TRBJ2-3 | . | few | TRBV10-3 | CAIMAGRGTDTQYF | TGTGCCATCATGGCGGGCCGGGGGACAGATACGCAGTATTTT
TRBJ1-6 | . | once | TRBV12-3/TRBV12-4 | CASSLPVYNSPLHF | TGTGCCAGCAGTTTACCAGTTTATAATTCACCCCTCCACTTT
TRBJ2-1 | . | many | TRBV10-1 | CASSLSGTLYNEQFF | TGCGCCAGCAGTCTTAGCGGTACCCTCTACAATGAGCAGTTCTTC
TRBJ2-7 | . | few | TRBV5-8 | CASSTGGTTYEQYF | TGTGCCAGCAGCACTGGAGGGACGACCTACGAGCAGTACTTC
TRBJ2-5 | TRBD2 | once | TRBV27 | CASSPLAGVTETQYF | TGTGCCAGCAGCCCACTAGCGGGAGTGACAGAGACCCAGTACTTC
TRBJ2-1 | TRBD2 | many | TRBV20-1 | CSARGGGGAWKSYNEQFF | TGCAGTGCTAGAGGCGGGGGAGGGGCTTGGAAGTCCTACAATGAGCAGTTCTTC
TRBJ2-1 | TRBD2 | many | TRBV3-1 | CASSQAGSSYNEQFF | TGCGCCAGCAGCCAAGCGGGGAGCTCCTACAATGAGCAGTTCTTC
TRBJ2-7 | . | few | TRBV2 | CASSLTGAAEQYF | TGTGCCAGCTCCCTGACCGGTGCTGCCGAGCAGTACTTC
TRBJ2-3 | . | . | TRBV2 | CASSEVWGSGRPAQYF | TGTGCCAGCAGTGAAGTGTGGGGATCGGGCCGCCCCGCGCAGTATTTT
TRBJ2-3 | TRBD2 | . | TRBV7-9 | CASSLSGRASTDTQYF | TGTGCCAGCAGCCTCAGCGGGAGGGCCTCCACAGATACGCAGTATTTT
TRBJ2-7 | . | many | TRBV20-1 | CSARARRLADTYEQYF | TGCAGTGCTAGAGCCCGGAGGTTAGCGGACACCTACGAGCAGTACTTC
TRBJ2-2 | . | . | TRBV3-1 | CASSQDPQANTGELFF | TGTGCCAGCAGCCAAGATCCCCAAGCGAACACCGGGGAGCTGTTTTTT
TRBJ2-3 | TRBD2 | . | TRBV3-1 | CASSQVAAGNTDTQYF | TGTGCCAGCAGCCAAGTAGCAGCGGGGAACACAGATACGCAGTATTTT